The 17 T cell receptor beta chains in this list originate from one sample, sequenced in a study of blood T cell repertoires in COVID-19. Sequenced by immunoSEQ multiplex PCR; TCRdb stores in-frame clones only, minus some. The sample includes around 60,000 clones, about 92% of them seen just once. Sequenced sample: peripheral blood. The receptors derive from a man in his fifties or sixties with active COVID-19.

This clone is a singleton in its sample. The V call is TRBV7-8, the J call TRBJ2-7, with 8 bases identical to TRBD1. The CDR3 runs to 15 residues. Germline CDR1 SGHVS, CDR2 FQNEAQ. Losses at the gene ends were 3 bases for V and 2 bases for J; bases not matched to a gene: 6. CDR3 loop: CASSLDRVQTYEQYF. CDR3 nucleotide sequence: TGTGCCAGCAGCTTGGACAGGGTCCAAACCTACGAGCAGTACTTC.

The chain combines TRBV3-1 (or the pseudogene TRBV3-2) with TRBJ1-2; D gene unclear. V lost 4 bases to trimming and J lost 8 bases, with 14 bases between them. Germline CDR1 reads LGHDT; CDR2 reads YNNKEL (reference sequence). CDR3 length equals 13 residues. DNA for the CDR3: TGTGCCAGCAGCCCAGAAGCCCGAGGGGGCTACACCTTC. Amino acid sequence: CASSPEARGGYTF.

The chain couples TRBV20-1 to TRBJ2-7, with 8 bases fitting TRBD1. The J segment lost 5 bases and the V segment lost 7 bases, leaving 4 bases of the junction unmatched. This CDR3 has 11 amino acids. Germline V CDR1 and CDR2: DFQATT, SNEGSKA (reference sequence). The CDR3 reads CSGTGTHEQYF. DNA for the CDR3: TGCAGTGGGACAGGGACCCACGAGCAGTACTTC.

The gene calls are TRBV5-4 and TRBJ1-2, with D unclear. The CDR3 length is 14 residues. Germline CDR1 and CDR2: SGHNT and YYREEE (reference sequence). Trimming took 4 bases from V and 0 from J, leaving 10 bases between them. CDR3 sequence reads: CASSPVLANYGYTF. DNA of the CDR3: TGTGCCAGCAGCCCCGTATTAGCTAACTATGGCTACACCTTC.

The chain links TRBV11-3 to TRBJ2-2; 10 bases are shared with TRBD2. Germline V CDR1 and CDR2: SGHNT, YENEEA. The CDR3 is 16 amino acids. V dropped 0 bases and J dropped 6; count of bases not matched to a gene: 4. Here the CDR3 DNA reads TGTGCCAGCAGCTTAGAAACTAGCGGGAAGGCCGGGGAGCTGTTTTTT. It translates to CASSLETSGKAGELFF.

The chain is built from TRBV12-5 and TRBJ2-3, with D perhaps matching TRBD1 (6 bases). Germline V CDR1 and CDR2: LGHNT, FRNRAP. Deletions cut 0 bases from V and 6 bases from J, with 22 bases between. CDR3 length: 18 residues. The CDR3 spells CASGLVFGDLGARDTQYF. The CDR3 DNA sequence: TGTGCTAGTGGTTTGGTTTTCGGGGATTTGGGGGCCCGGGATACGCAGTATTTT. The complete variable domain, with remaining parts taken from reference TRBV12-5 and TRBJ2-3, reads DARVTQTPRHKVTEMGQEVTMRCQPILGHNTVFWYRQTMMQGLELLAYFRNRAPLDDSGMPKDRFSAEMPDATLATLKIQPSEPRDSAVYFCASGLVFGDLGARDTQYFGPGTRLTVL.

The chain carries TRBV7-2 and TRBJ2-5; TRBD2 matches at 7 bases. The V gene's germline CDR1 is SGHTA and CDR2 FQGNSA. The CDR3 loop spans 15 amino acids. Germline trimming cut 6 bases from V and 7 bases from J; bases unmatched to any gene: 14. The CDR3, as DNA: TGTGCCAGCAGTCCGGCAGCGGGGCGCACCGGGACCCAGTACTTC. Translating it yields CASSPAAGRTGTQYF.

The DNA of the CDR3 is TGTGCCAGCACCCTCCGCCGGGGGACCCAGTACTTC. This gives the protein CASTLRRGTQYF. This rearrangement joins TRBV2 to TRBJ2-5; possibly TRBD2 for D (5 bases). The CDR3 spans 12 residues. Trimming took 7 bases from V and 7 from J, leaving 13 bases between them. CDR1 and CDR2 (germline): SNHLY, FYNNEI.

This clone was found once. The chain carries TRBV2 and TRBJ2-5; possibly TRBD1 for D (5 bases). Between the trimmed V and J ends, which lost 5 bases and 1 base, there was a span of 11 bases. This CDR3 region has 14 residues. Germline V gene data show CDR1 as SNHLY and CDR2 as FYNNEI. The DNA of the CDR3 is TGTGCCAGCAGTACAGGAGACTCCCAAGAGACCCAGTACTTC. Translation: CASSTGDSQETQYF.

The rearrangement uses TRBV6-5 and TRBJ1-4; D is undetermined. CDR1 MNHEY and CDR2 SVGAGI come from the germline V gene. The CDR3 has 14 residues. Trimming took 6 bases from V and 0 from J, leaving 8 bases between them. This CDR3 reads CASSIVATNEKLFF. The CDR3, as DNA: TGTGCCAGCAGCATTGTAGCAACTAATGAAAAACTGTTTTTT.

The V gene is TRBV28, the J gene TRBJ1-3; D might be TRBD1 (6 bases). Trimming removed 9 bases from V and 4 bases from J, with 19 bases in between. CDR1 is MDHEN, CDR2 SYDVKM, per germline. There are 15 residues in the CDR3. The CDR3 region has the DNA TGTGCCAGTCAATTAGGACCCACAGGGGGAAACACCATATATTTT. Its translation: CASQLGPTGGNTIYF.

This clone was observed a handful of times. The rearrangement links TRBV6-5 to TRBJ1-5; D possibly corresponds to TRBD1 (5 bases). The CDR3 covers 14 residues. The germline CDR1 and CDR2 sequences are MNHEY and SVGAGI. The germline V and J ends were trimmed by 2 bases and 7 bases, with 12 bases remaining between them. The chain's CDR3 is CASSYVQGDQPQHF. The CDR3 DNA is TGTGCCAGCAGTTACGTCCAGGGTGACCAGCCCCAGCATTTT.

This rearrangement joins TRBV5-1 to TRBJ2-7; perhaps TRBD2 as D (5 bases). The ends were cut back, 4 bases at V and 0 bases at J, with 11 bases in the middle. Germline CDR1 is SGHRS and CDR2 is YFSETQ. This CDR3 contains 14 residues. The CDR3 coding sequence is TGCGCCAGCAGCGTGACGGGGAGCTCCTACGAGCAGTACTTC. As protein: CASSVTGSSYEQYF.

This chain uses TRBV4-2 with TRBJ1-2; the D gene is possibly TRBD1 (5 bases). Between the trimmed V and J ends, which lost 3 bases and 4 bases, there was a span of 12 bases. This CDR3 is built from 14 residues. CDR1 and CDR2 from the germline V gene are LGHNA and YNFKEQ. The CDR3 loop is CASSQDTGRYGYTF. The CDR3 nucleotides are TGTGCCAGCAGCCAGGACACGGGTCGCTATGGCTACACCTTC.

In this sample, this clone turned up once. The genes are TRBV28 and TRBJ2-3; possible D gene TRBD2, 6 bases. CDR1 is MDHEN and CDR2 is SYDVKM in the germline V gene. The CDR3 contains 17 residues. V was shortened by 4 bases and J by 0 bases, with 17 bases between the two germline ends. The CDR3 bases are TGTGCCAGCAGTTCCTCGGGTGCGGGGCCAAGCACAGATACGCAGTATTTT. It translates to CASSSSGAGPSTDTQYF.

This chain uses TRBV28 with TRBJ2-3; possible D gene TRBD1, 6 bases. Germline assignment: CDR1 MDHEN and CDR2 SYDVKM. This CDR3 has 15 amino acids. V lost 3 bases and J 2 bases, leaving 12 bases between the germline ends. The CDR3 reads CASSLGAQNTDTQYF. Here the CDR3 DNA reads TGTGCCAGCAGTTTGGGGGCACAAAACACAGATACGCAGTATTTT.

CDR3 residues: CASSQDLRGLMNTEAFF. Here the CDR3 DNA reads TGCGCCAGCAGCCAAGATCTTCGGGGTCTCATGAACACTGAAGCTTTCTTT. V is TRBV4-3 and J is TRBJ1-1; D call uncertain. Between the trimmed V and J ends, which lost 0 bases and 0 bases, there was a span of 14 bases. The CDR3 loop spans 17 amino acids. Per germline, CDR1 LGHNA and CDR2 YSLEER.